This T cell receptor (beta chain) stems from a study of circulating tumor DNA in untreated peripheral T-cell lymphoma. The CDR3 extends over 14 amino acids. After removal of 5 bases from V and 7 bases from J, the junction contained 7 bases not matched to a gene. CDR1 is SSHAT and CDR2 is FNYEAQ in the germline V gene (reference sequence). This clone was seen only a few times. Sequencing was performed with immunoSEQ multiplex PCR; in TCRdb, only in-frame clones are kept and a portion is missing. The sample lists about 7,300 clones, around 76% occurring once. Source material: tumor tissue. The gene calls are TRBV7-7 and TRBJ2-7; 11 bases are a match to TRBD2. The source is a human donor with peripheral T-cell lymphoma. The CDR3: CASSPGTSGLEQYF. Here the CDR3 DNA reads TGTGCCAGCAGCCCCGGGACTAGCGGATTGGAGCAGTACTTC.